This T cell receptor (beta chain) comes out of a study of CXCR3-negative and CXCR3-positive naive CD8 T cells. The naive CD8+ gate required CD45RO-CCR7+CD27+CD95- phenotype. This CDR3 is built from 15 residues. From germline, CDR1 is LGHNA and CDR2 YSLEER. With UMI labels, 5' RACE was used to prepare the TRB cDNA libraries. Following a re-call of the 5' RACE reads, TCRdb has one entry per CDR3 protein and lacks DNA. In all, the sample yields 90,000 to 100,000 distinct CDR3 sequences. A word on this clonotype: Its antigen is currently unknown.

Study-wide results and limits: CXCR3-positive naive cells carried more hydrophobic TRB CDR3s than CXCR3-negative ones. Most assays used freshly isolated PBMCs, as cryopreservation partially reduced CXCR3.

The sample comprised naive CXCR3- CD8+ T cells from blood. Regarding subset: CD45RO-CCR7+CD27+CD95- naive CD8+ T cells lacking CXCR3 (TNR3-). This clonotype was obtained from a human donor in good health. Some clones in this sample may be carry-over from other donors' samples. V is TRBV4-3 and J is TRBJ2-1. The chain's CDR3 is CASSQAKTLGGEQFF.